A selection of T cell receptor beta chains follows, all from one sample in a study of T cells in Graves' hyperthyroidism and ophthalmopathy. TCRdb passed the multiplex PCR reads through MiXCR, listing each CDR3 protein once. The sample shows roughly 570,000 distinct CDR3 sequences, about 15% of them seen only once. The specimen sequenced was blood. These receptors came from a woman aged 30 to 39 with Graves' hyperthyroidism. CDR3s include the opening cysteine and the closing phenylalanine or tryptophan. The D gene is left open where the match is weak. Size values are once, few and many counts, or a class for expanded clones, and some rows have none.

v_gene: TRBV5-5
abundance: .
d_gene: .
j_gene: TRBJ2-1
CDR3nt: TGTGCCAGCAGCCCCGCCCCCGGACAGACCTACAATGAGCAGTTCTTC
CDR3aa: CASSPAPGQTYNEQFF

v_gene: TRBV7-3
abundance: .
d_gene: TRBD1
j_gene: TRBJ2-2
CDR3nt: TGTGCCAGCAGCTTACATGGCCCCAGGGGGACAACCGGGGAGCTGTTTTTT
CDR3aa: CASSLHGPRGTTGELFF

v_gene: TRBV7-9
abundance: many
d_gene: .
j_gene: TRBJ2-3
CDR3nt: TGTGCCAGCAGCCAGACCGAAGATACGCAGTATTTT
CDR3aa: CASSQTEDTQYF

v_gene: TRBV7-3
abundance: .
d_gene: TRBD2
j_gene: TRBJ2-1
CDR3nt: TGTGCCAGCAGCCCCCCTGTGACTAGCGGTAATAACAATGAGCAGTTCTTC
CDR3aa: CASSPPVTSGNNNEQFF

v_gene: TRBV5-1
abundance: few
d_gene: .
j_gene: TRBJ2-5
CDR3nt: TGCGCCGACGGTCGTGAAGGGGAGACCCAGTACTTC
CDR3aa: CADGREGETQYF

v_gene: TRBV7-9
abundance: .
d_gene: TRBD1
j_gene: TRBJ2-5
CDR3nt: TGTGCCAGCAGCCCCCAGACAGGGATTAAAGAGACCCAGTACTTC
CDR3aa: CASSPQTGIKETQYF

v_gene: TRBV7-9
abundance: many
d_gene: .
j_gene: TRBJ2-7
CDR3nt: TGTGCCAGCAGCTTCGCCGGTAGCGGAAACTACGAGCAGTACTTC
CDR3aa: CASSFAGSGNYEQYF

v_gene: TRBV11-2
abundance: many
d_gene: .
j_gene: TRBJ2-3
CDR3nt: TGTGCCAGCAGCTTCCCCTCCGGGCAGGGAATCACAGATACGCAGTATTTT
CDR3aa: CASSFPSGQGITDTQYF

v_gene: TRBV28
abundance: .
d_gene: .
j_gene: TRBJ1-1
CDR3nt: TGTGCCAGCAGTTCGCCCGGGACCGCGAACACTGAAGCTTTCTTT
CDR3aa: CASSSPGTANTEAFF

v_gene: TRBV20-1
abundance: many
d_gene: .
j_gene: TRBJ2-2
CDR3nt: TGCAGTGCCTTAGGGGCCGGGGAGCTGTTTTTT
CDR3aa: CSALGAGELFF

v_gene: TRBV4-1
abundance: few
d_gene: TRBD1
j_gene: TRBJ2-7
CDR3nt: TGCGCCAGCAGCCGACTGGGACAGGATATTGGCTACGAGCAGTACTTC
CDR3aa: CASSRLGQDIGYEQYF

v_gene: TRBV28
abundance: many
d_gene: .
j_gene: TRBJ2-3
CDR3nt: TGTGCCAGCAGTTCCTCCCAATGGGCGGAGAGCACAGATACGCAGTATTTT
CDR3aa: CASSSSQWAESTDTQYF

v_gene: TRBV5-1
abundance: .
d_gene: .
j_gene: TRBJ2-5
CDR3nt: TGCGCCAGCAGCTTGGAGTGGGAGACCCAGTACTTC
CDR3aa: CASSLEWETQYF

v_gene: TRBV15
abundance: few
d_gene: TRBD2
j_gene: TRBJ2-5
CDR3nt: TGTGCCACCAGCAACCCTCCTGGGGGGTCGGGGGGCCAAGAGACCCAGTACTTC
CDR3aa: CATSNPPGGSGGQETQYF

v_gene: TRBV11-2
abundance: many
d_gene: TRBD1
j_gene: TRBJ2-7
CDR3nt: TGTGCCAGCAGCTCGACAGGGGCTCCCATCCACGAGCAGTACTTC
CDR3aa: CASSSTGAPIHEQYF

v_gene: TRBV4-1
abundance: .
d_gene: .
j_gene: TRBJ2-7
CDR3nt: TGCGCCAGCAGCCAACGAGATTCGACCTCCTACGAGCAGTACTTC
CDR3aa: CASSQRDSTSYEQYF

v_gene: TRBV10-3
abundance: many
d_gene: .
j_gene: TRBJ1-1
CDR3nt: TGTGCCATCAGTGAGTCCGGGACGGTGAACACTGAAGCTTTCTTT
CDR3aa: CAISESGTVNTEAFF

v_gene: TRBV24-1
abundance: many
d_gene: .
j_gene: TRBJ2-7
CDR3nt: TGTGCCACCAGTGATTTCTCGAGCTACGAGCAGTACTTC
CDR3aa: CATSDFSSYEQYF

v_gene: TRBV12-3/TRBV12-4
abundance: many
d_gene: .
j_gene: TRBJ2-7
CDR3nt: TGTGCCAGCAGGTACAGGGTCCAAAGCACCTACGAGCAGTACTTC
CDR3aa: CASRYRVQSTYEQYF

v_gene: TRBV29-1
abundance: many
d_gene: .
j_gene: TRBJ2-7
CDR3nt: TGCAGCGTTGAGGAAGGGTCTTACTACGAGCAGTACTTC
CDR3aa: CSVEEGSYYEQYF

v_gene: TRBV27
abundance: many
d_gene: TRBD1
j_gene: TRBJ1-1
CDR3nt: TGTGCCAGCAGTCCCAGGACAGGCGGGGCTTTCTTT
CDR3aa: CASSPRTGGAFF

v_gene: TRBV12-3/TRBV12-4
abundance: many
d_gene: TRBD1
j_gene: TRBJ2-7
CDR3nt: TGTGCCAGCACTTCCGGGACAGGCTCCTACGAGCAGTACTTC
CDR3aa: CASTSGTGSYEQYF

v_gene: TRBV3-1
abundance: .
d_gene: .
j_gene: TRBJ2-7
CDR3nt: TGTGCCAGCAGCCAATTTAAGGGGGAGTACCCCTACGAGCAGTACTTC
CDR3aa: CASSQFKGEYPYEQYF

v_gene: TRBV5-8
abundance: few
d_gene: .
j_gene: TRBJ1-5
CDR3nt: TGTGCCAGCAGCTTGGATATCAATCAGCCCCAGCATTTT
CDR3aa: CASSLDINQPQHF

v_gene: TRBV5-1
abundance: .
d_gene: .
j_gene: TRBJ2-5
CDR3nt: TGCGCCAGCAGACAGGGACAACAAGAGACCCAGTACTTC
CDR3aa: CASRQGQQETQYF

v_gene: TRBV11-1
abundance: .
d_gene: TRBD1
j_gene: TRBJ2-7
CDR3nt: TGTGCCAGCAGCTCAGCCGGGACAGGGTACTCCGAGCAGTACTTC
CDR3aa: CASSSAGTGYSEQYF

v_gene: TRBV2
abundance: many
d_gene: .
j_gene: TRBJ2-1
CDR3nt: TGTGCCAGCAGAAACAGGATACCCAGGGCCTACAATGAGCAGTTCTTC
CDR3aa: CASRNRIPRAYNEQFF

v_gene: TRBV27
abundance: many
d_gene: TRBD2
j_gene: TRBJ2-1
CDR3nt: TGTGCCAGCTTGGGGGGGTACTACAATGAGCAGTTCTTC
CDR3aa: CASLGGYYNEQFF

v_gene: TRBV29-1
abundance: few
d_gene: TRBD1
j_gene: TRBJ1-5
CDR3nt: TGCAGCACCGGGACAGGAGATAATCAGCCCCAGCATTTT
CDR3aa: CSTGTGDNQPQHF

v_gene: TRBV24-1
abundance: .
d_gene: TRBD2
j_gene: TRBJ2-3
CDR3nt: TGTGCCACCAGTGTGACTAGCGGGGCAGATACGCAGTATTTT
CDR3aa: CATSVTSGADTQYF

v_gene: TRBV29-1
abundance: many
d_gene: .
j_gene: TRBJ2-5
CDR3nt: TGCAGCGTTGCACAGCTCCAGTGGGAAGAGACCCAGTACTTC
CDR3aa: CSVAQLQWEETQYF

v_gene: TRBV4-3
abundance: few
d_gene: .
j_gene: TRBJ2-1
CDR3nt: TGCGCCAGCAGCCAAGAGGGGGTGAAGGCTTACAATGAGCAGTTCTTC
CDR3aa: CASSQEGVKAYNEQFF

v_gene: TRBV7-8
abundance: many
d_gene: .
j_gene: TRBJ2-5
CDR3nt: TGTGCCAGCAGCTTACAGGAGTTCCAAGAGACCCAGTACTTC
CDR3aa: CASSLQEFQETQYF

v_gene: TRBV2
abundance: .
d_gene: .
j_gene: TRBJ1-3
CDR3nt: TGTGCCAGCAGGCAGGACTCTGGAAACACCATATATTTT
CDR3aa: CASRQDSGNTIYF

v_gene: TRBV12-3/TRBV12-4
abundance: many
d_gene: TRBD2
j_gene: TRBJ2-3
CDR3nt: TGTGCCAGCAGTTTCCCGGGACTAGCGGCAGATACGCAGTATTTT
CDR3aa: CASSFPGLAADTQYF

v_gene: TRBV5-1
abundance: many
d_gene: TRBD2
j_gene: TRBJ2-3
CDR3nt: TGCGCCAGCAGCCCGGGACTAGCTGAGGTAGATACGCAGTATTTT
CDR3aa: CASSPGLAEVDTQYF

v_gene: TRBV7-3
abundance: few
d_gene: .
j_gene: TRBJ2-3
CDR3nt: TGTGCCAGCAGCTTACTAGGATCATCGAGCACAGATACGCAGTATTTT
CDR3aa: CASSLLGSSSTDTQYF

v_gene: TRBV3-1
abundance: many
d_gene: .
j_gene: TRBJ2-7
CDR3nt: TGTGCCAGCAGCCAAGACGACTGGAGCTCCTACGAGCAGTACTTC
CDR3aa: CASSQDDWSSYEQYF

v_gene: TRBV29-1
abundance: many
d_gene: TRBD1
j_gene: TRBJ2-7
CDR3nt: TGCAGCGTTGTGAGCAGGGACAGGGGCTACGAGCAGTACTTC
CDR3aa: CSVVSRDRGYEQYF

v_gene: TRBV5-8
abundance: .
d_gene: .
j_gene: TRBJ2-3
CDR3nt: TGTGCCAGCAGCACGGACTTTTCCACTTCAGATACGCAGTATTTT
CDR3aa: CASSTDFSTSDTQYF

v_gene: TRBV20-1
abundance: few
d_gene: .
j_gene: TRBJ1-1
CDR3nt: TGCAGTGCTAGAGATGACAGCCCGAACACTGAAGCTTTCTTT
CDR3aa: CSARDDSPNTEAFF

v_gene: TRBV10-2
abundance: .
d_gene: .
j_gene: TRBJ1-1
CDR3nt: TGCGCCAGCAGGGAACTCAGGAACACTGAAGCTTTCTTT
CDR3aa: CASRELRNTEAFF